This T cell receptor (beta chain) originates from a study of Ad26.COV2.S vaccination and SARS-CoV-2 variants. Study-wide points: TCR breadth and depth estimates may have understated total T cell responses.

The CDR3 extends over 13 amino acids. V shed 8 bases, J shed 3 bases, and the junction held 6 bases outside the gene matches. Germline V lookup: CDR1 KGHSH, CDR2 LQKENI. The method was immunoSEQ multiplex PCR; TCRdb's version includes in-frame clones alone and lacks a portion of them. The sample includes 300,000 to 400,000 clones, 70% to 90% seen only once; the top ten take roughly 2%. Regarding treatment: over 15 received Ad26.COV2.S at low or high dose, single or two shots; roughly 5 received placebo; per-sample allocation not given. After the first vaccine or placebo injection, samples were drawn on day 63. About this clone: What it recognizes is unknown.

This receptor was taken from a person aged 18 to 65 who received the Ad26.COV2.S COVID-19 vaccine or a placebo. The chain recombines TRBV18 with TRBJ1-1; 7 bases map to TRBD1. This sample comprised peripheral blood, obtained in a trial of Ad26.COV2.S vaccine versus placebo. Written as DNA, the CDR3 is TGTGCCAGCCGACAGGGAGGTGACACTGAAGCTTTCTTT. Translating gives CASRQGGDTEAFF.